Each of the 14 T cell receptor beta chains below was sequenced from the same sample in a study of blood T cells in healthy people across ages. Then a second PCR, running about 7 to 11 cycles, was carried out with a sample-barcoded 5' primer and a J-beta primer mix. TCRdb fed the 5' RACE reads into MiXCR, producing one record per CDR3 protein. The sample records 700,000 to 850,000 distinct CDR3 sequences, approximately 35% being singletons. Source material: blood. These receptors were obtained from a man aged 18 to 29 in good health.

A note on this clonotype: This may come from a read error, since a much larger clone is one base off. V is TRBV9 and J is TRBJ2-7, with 7 bases matching TRBD1. The CDR3 extends over 14 amino acids. The V gene end was trimmed by 3 bases and the J gene end by 7 bases; junction bases not matched to a gene: 10. Germline V gene data show CDR1 as SGDLS and CDR2 as YYNGEE. This chain's CDR3 is CASSAWTGHNEQYF. The CDR3 DNA reads as TGTGCCAGCAGCGCCTGGACAGGTCACAATGAGCAGTACTTC.

The sample holds a few counts of this clonotype. The chain couples TRBV12-3 or TRBV12-4 to TRBJ2-1, with D uncertain. V was shortened by 1 base and J by 9 bases, with 7 bases between the two germline ends. The CDR3 sequence is 12 residues long. CDR3 in amino acids: CASSLVGVEQFF. CDR3 bases: TGTGCCAGCAGTTTAGTCGGCGTTGAGCAGTTCTTC.

Concerning this clonotype: A much larger clone sits a single nucleotide away, making a read error possible. The rearrangement uses TRBV4-3 and TRBJ1-6; maybe TRBD1 (5 bases). The CDR3 is made up of 15 amino acids. V gave up 3 bases and J gave up 3 bases, with 9 bases separating them. Germline CDR1 is LGHNA and CDR2 is YSLEER. CDR3 sequence (DNA): TGCGCCAGCAGCCAGGGACGGCTCTATAATTCACCCCTCCACTTT. Translation gives CASSQGRLYNSPLHF.

There are a few counts of this clonotype. The J gene is TRBJ1-1, the V gene TRBV29-1, with D hard to call. V shed 5 bases and J shed 3 bases, with 13 bases lying between them. This CDR3 has 13 residues. CDR1 SQVTM and CDR2 ANQGSEA come from the germline V gene. The CDR3: CSVSPLIDTEAFF. The CDR3 bases are TGCAGCGTTTCGCCCCTTATCGACACTGAAGCTTTCTTT.

This clonotype was seen at least ten times. This rearrangement joins TRBV5-1 to TRBJ2-1, with D hard to call. CDR3 length equals 12 residues. From germline, CDR1 is SGHRS and CDR2 YFSETQ. Trimming shortened V by 4 bases and J by 6 bases, and 8 bases separated the two germline ends. The CDR3 bases are TGCGCCAGCAGCCGTGACCTCAATGAGCAGTTCTTC. As protein: CASSRDLNEQFF.

This clonotype was detected only a few times. CDR3 coding DNA: TGCAGTGCTAGGGACGGACAGCGTGACACTGAAGCTTTCTTT. It encodes CSARDGQRDTEAFF. The chain carries TRBV20-1 and TRBJ1-1; TRBD1 might be the D (6 bases). The CDR3 consists of 14 residues. The germline V and J ends were trimmed by 3 bases and 3 bases, with 14 bases remaining between them. CDR1 DFQATT and CDR2 SNEGSKA come from the germline V gene (reference sequence).

This clonotype was seen repeatedly, ten times or more. The chain couples TRBV12-3 or TRBV12-4 to TRBJ2-6; 12 bases line up with TRBD1. Trimming took 1 base from V and 1 from J; bases not matched to a gene: 8. This CDR3 is built from 20 residues. The CDR3 DNA reads TGTGCCAGCAGTTTAGGTTCTCGGGACAGGGGGCTTTCTGGGGCCAACGTCCTGACTTTC. Amino acids: CASSLGSRDRGLSGANVLTF.

The rearrangement joins TRBV20-1 to TRBJ1-4, with D possibly TRBD1 on 5 matching bases. Trimming cost V 1 base and J 8 bases, with 11 bases left between them. The CDR3 has 13 amino acids. Germline lookup yields CDR1 DFQATT and CDR2 SNEGSKA (reference sequence). The CDR3: CSARGEGEEKLFF. DNA of the CDR3: TGCAGTGCTAGAGGGGAAGGGGAGGAAAAACTGTTTTTT.

The V gene is TRBV20-1, the J gene TRBJ1-4; possible D gene TRBD1, 5 bases. V gave up 6 bases and J gave up 8 bases, with 16 bases separating them. The CDR3 totals 13 residues. Germline CDR1 is DFQATT and CDR2 is SNEGSKA (reference sequence). CDR3 DNA: TGCAGTGCAACGACAGCGGGGTCCGAAAAACTGTTTTTT. It specifies CSATTAGSEKLFF.

Worth noting for this clonotype: It may be a read error: a sequence one base away is much more abundant. The V and J genes are TRBV6-2 or TRBV6-3 and TRBJ2-3; the D call may be TRBD1 or TRBD2 (5 bases each). Per germline, CDR1 MNHEY and CDR2 SVGEGT. The CDR3 covers 14 residues. This chain's CDR3 is CANSYGARTDTQYF. The CDR3 DNA sequence: TGTGCCAACAGTTACGGGGCTCGCACAGATACGCAGTATTTT.

The chain employs TRBV4-3 and TRBJ1-2, with D hard to call. Germline-derived CDR1 and CDR2 are LGHNA and YSLEER. Deletions cut 0 bases from V and 5 bases from J, with 19 bases between. The CDR3 sequence is 17 residues long. The CDR3 is CASSQEVQRLGEYGYTF. In DNA form, the CDR3 reads TGCGCCAGCAGCCAAGAGGTCCAGAGGTTGGGAGAGTATGGCTACACCTTC.

A note on this clonotype: Possible read error: a much larger clone is one base away. This chain connects TRBV12-3 or TRBV12-4 to TRBJ2-1, with TRBD1 matching 8 bases. The DNA matches TRBJ2-7 better at its end, which makes the J call doubtful. This CDR3 region has 15 residues. The CDR3 reads CASSPNRGDHNEQYF. The CDR3 DNA reads TGTGCCAGCAGCCCTAACAGGGGGGACCACAATGAGCAGTACTTC.

The chain employs TRBV2 and TRBJ2-1; 10 positions match TRBD1. Trimming at V came to 3 bases and at J to 9 bases, leaving 8 bases not matched to a gene. Germline V lookup: CDR1 SNHLY, CDR2 FYNNEI. The CDR3 covers 15 residues. The CDR3 sequence: CASSDSDRGSSEQFF. CDR3 nucleotides: TGTGCCAGCAGTGATTCGGACAGGGGGTCAAGTGAGCAGTTCTTC.

This clonotype has only a few counts. The rearrangement links TRBV27 to TRBJ2-4, with TRBD1 matching over 8 bases. The CDR3 spans 13 residues. The V segment lost 3 bases and the J segment 7 bases; nucleotides outside the gene matches: 2. Per the germline V gene, CDR1 is MNHEY and CDR2 is SMNVEV (reference sequence). The CDR3 DNA reads TGTGCCAGCAGTTTCGGGACAGGCAACATTCAGTACTTC. Amino acids: CASSFGTGNIQYF.